The 28 T cell receptor beta chains presented below share a single source sample, sequenced in a study of OX40 agonist ivuxolimab in advanced cancers. The assay was immunoSEQ multiplex PCR, and TCRdb's table has in-frame clones only and misses some. The sample shows roughly 60,000 clones, 85% to 90% of them seen only once. The starting material was CD4+ or CD8+ T cells sorted from blood, obtained in a trial of the OX40 agonist ivuxolimab. The receptors were sampled from an adult with an advanced solid tumor such as melanoma, head and neck, liver or kidney cancer.

The rearrangement links TRBV30 to TRBJ2-1; TRBD2 matches at 16 bases. The length of the CDR3 is 14 residues. With 5 bases clipped from V and 13 bases from J, the junction kept 8 bases outside the gene matches. Germline loops: CDR1 GTSNPN, CDR2 SVGIG (reference sequence). CDR3 nucleotides: TGTGCCTGGGCCGGGACTAGCGGGGGGGCTCCCCAGTTCTTC. Its translation is CAWAGTSGGAPQFF.

This chain joins TRBV6-5 and TRBJ1-3; weak D call: TRBD1 (5 bases). This CDR3 is built from 14 residues. The V gene's germline CDR1 is MNHEY and CDR2 SVGAGI. Trimming removed 6 bases from V and 0 bases from J, with 9 bases in between. CDR3: CASSSGHSGNTIYF. DNA of the CDR3: TGTGCCAGCAGCTCCGGACACTCTGGAAACACCATATATTTT.

The gene calls are TRBV6-5 and TRBJ1-6; D is unresolved. V was pared by 0 bases and J by 8 bases, with 11 bases between. This CDR3 is built from 15 residues. Per germline, CDR1 MNHEY and CDR2 SVGAGI. The CDR3 is CASSYSKPWDSPLHF. The CDR3 bases are TGTGCCAGCAGTTACTCGAAGCCATGGGATTCACCCCTCCACTTT.

V is TRBV15 and J is TRBJ2-3; no clear D. The V end lost 0 bases, the J end lost 6 bases, and 10 bases lay between the germline ends. CDR1 is LNHNV, CDR2 YYDKDF, per germline (reference sequence). The CDR3 sequence is 14 residues long. The CDR3 here is CATSRDRGTDTQYF. The CDR3 DNA follows: TGTGCCACCAGCAGAGATCGCGGTACTGATACGCAGTATTTT.

V usage is TRBV27 and J usage is TRBJ1-2, with TRBD1 matching 9 bases. CDR3 length equals 16 residues. With 6 bases clipped from V and 4 bases from J, the junction kept 12 bases outside the gene matches. Germline V lookup: CDR1 MNHEY, CDR2 SMNVEV (reference sequence). CDR3 DNA: TGTGCCAGCAGCAAAAAAGGGGGGACAGGGTTCTATGGCTACACCTTC. Translated: CASSKKGGTGFYGYTF.

CDR3 DNA: TGCGCCAGCAGCCTGGCAGGGGGCACTGAAGCTTTCTTT. Translated: CASSLAGGTEAFF. The gene calls are TRBV4-3 and TRBJ1-1, with 7 bases lining up with TRBD1. The CDR3 consists of 13 residues. CDR1 and CDR2 (germline): LGHNA, YSLEER. V dropped 4 bases and J dropped 4; count of bases not matched to a gene: 3.

Only one count was recorded for this clone. The rearrangement uses TRBV7-2 and TRBJ2-2; D gene uncertain. The V end lost 6 bases, the J end lost 1 base, and 9 bases lay between the germline ends. The germline V gene encodes CDR1 SGHTA and CDR2 FQGNSA. The CDR3 is 14 amino acids. CDR3 sequence (DNA): TGTGCCAGCAGACTCGGACGGAACACCGGGGAGCTGTTTTTT. This translates into CASRLGRNTGELFF.

This chain uses TRBV30 with TRBJ2-2; D possibly corresponds to TRBD2 (6 bases). V was shortened by 0 bases and J by 4 bases, with 9 bases between the two germline ends. Germline CDR1 GTSNPN, CDR2 SVGIG (reference sequence). The CDR3 loop spans 14 amino acids. The CDR3 protein is CAWSVRGSTGELFF. CDR3 bases: TGTGCCTGGAGTGTACGGGGGTCCACCGGGGAGCTGTTTTTT.

The chain is built from TRBV10-2 and TRBJ2-3; D is perhaps TRBD2 (5 bases). The CDR3 is 12 residues long. V lost 1 base to trimming and J lost 10 bases, with 9 bases between them. Germline CDR1 reads WSHSY; CDR2 reads SAAADI. The CDR3 loop is CASSEWQRAQYF. The CDR3 bases are TGCGCCAGCAGTGAGTGGCAGAGGGCGCAGTATTTT.

The chain carries TRBV11-2 and TRBJ1-1; D remains ambiguous. Per germline, CDR1 SGHAT and CDR2 FQNNGV. This CDR3 region has 14 residues. V was shortened by 1 base and J by 1 base, with 7 bases between the two germline ends. CDR3 in amino acids: CASSLGARNTEAFF. In nucleotides, the CDR3 is TGTGCCAGCAGCTTAGGTGCTAGGAACACTGAAGCTTTCTTT.

The genes are TRBV19 and TRBJ2-5, with D tentatively TRBD1 (5 bases). Per the germline V gene, CDR1 is LNHDA and CDR2 is SQIVND (reference sequence). V was cut by 0 bases and J by 5 bases, with 19 bases left in between. The CDR3 is 17 amino acids. DNA of the CDR3: TGTGCCAGTAGTATAGATTACACAGGTCGGAAGGTGGAGACCCAGTACTTC. Its translation: CASSIDYTGRKVETQYF.

The V gene is TRBV6-1, the J gene TRBJ1-6, with 9 bases matching TRBD1. The germline gives CDR1 MNHNS, CDR2 SASEGT. The CDR3 runs to 15 residues. J lost 8 bases, V lost 6 bases, and 8 bases had no gene match. Here the CDR3 DNA reads TGTGCCAGCAGCCGACGGACAGGGGCGGATTCACCCCTCCACTTT. Protein sequence: CASSRRTGADSPLHF.

This clone was seen once. The J gene is TRBJ2-1, the V gene TRBV18; possibly TRBD1 for D (6 bases). The CDR3 extends over 15 amino acids. Looked up from germline, CDR1 is KGHSH and CDR2 is LQKENI. With 6 bases removed from V and 4 bases from J, the gap between germline ends came to 16 bases. The DNA for the CDR3 is TGTGCCAGCTCTCCTATCCAGACAGGATACAATGAGCAGTTCTTC. This translates into CASSPIQTGYNEQFF.

The count of this clone is one. The rearrangement uses TRBV18 and TRBJ2-3, with D possibly matching TRBD1 (6 bases). In germline, CDR1 is KGHSH, CDR2 LQKENI. This CDR3 spans 15 amino acids. V lost 7 bases to trimming and J lost 2 bases, with 16 bases between them. The CDR3 here is CASLAQDSVTDTQYF. CDR3 in DNA: TGTGCCAGCTTGGCCCAGGACAGCGTCACAGATACGCAGTATTTT.

This sequence joins TRBV6-4 and TRBJ2-5; D tentatively fits TRBD1 or TRBD2 (5 bases each). The ends were cut back, 7 bases at V and 10 bases at J, with 13 bases in the middle. Germline V gene sequence: CDR1 MRHNA, CDR2 SNTAGT. The CDR3 contains 11 residues. The CDR3 here is CASKKGRGQYF. The CDR3 nucleotides are TGTGCCAGCAAAAAGGGACGAGGCCAGTACTTC.

This CDR3 is CASSYSGTEDTEAFF. CDR3 in DNA: TGTGCCAGCAGTTACTCCGGGACTGAGGACACTGAAGCTTTCTTT. The V and J genes are TRBV6-6 and TRBJ1-1, with D possibly TRBD1 on 5 matching bases. The V end lost 0 bases, the J end lost 3 bases, and 11 bases lay between the germline ends. This CDR3 comprises 15 residues. Germline CDR1 reads MNHNY; CDR2 reads SVGAGI (reference sequence).

The chain uses TRBV4-1 and TRBJ2-6, with D possibly matching TRBD1 (5 bases). The germline V and J ends were trimmed by 4 bases and 8 bases, with 9 bases remaining between them. Germline CDR1 and CDR2: MGHRA and YSYEKL. The CDR3 extends over 13 amino acids. The CDR3 region is CASSLTGSNVLTF. The CDR3 bases are TGCGCCAGCAGCCTAACAGGTTCCAACGTCCTGACTTTC.

A remark on this clone: Other DNA sequences in this specimen translate into the identical CDR3. This chain uses TRBV10-3 with TRBJ2-5; D tentatively reads TRBD1 or TRBD2 (5 bases each). Germline V gene lookup returns CDR1 ENHRY and CDR2 SYGVKD. The CDR3 consists of 11 residues. Trimming removed 4 bases from V and 5 bases from J, with 5 bases in between. CDR3 protein: CAISGGETQYF. CDR3 DNA: TGTGCCATCAGTGGGGGGGAGACCCAGTACTTC.

In nucleotides, the CDR3 is TGTGCCAGCAGCTCCCGGGGCAGGGGAGGCTACGAGCAGTACTTC. It encodes CASSSRGRGGYEQYF. This chain connects TRBV11-2 to TRBJ2-7; possibly TRBD1 or TRBD2 for D (6 bases each). Trimming stripped 4 bases from V and 3 bases from J, with 16 bases between. This CDR3 spans 15 amino acids. Looked up from germline, CDR1 is SGHAT and CDR2 is FQNNGV.

The V and J genes are TRBV27 and TRBJ1-3, with D unresolved. The germline V gene has CDR1 MNHEY and CDR2 SMNVEV (reference sequence). The germline V and J ends were trimmed by 10 bases and 9 bases, with 19 bases remaining between them. The CDR3 is 13 residues long. The CDR3 coding sequence is TGTGCCACCCTTACTCTCTACGGTGCCACCATATATTTT. It specifies CATLTLYGATIYF.

The rearrangement joins TRBV6-1 to TRBJ2-4, with 7 bases matching TRBD2. In germline, CDR1 is MNHNS, CDR2 SASEGT. The CDR3 has 15 amino acids. Unmatched junction bases numbered 10, after V lost 5 bases and J lost 6 bases. The DNA for the CDR3 is TGTGCCAGCAGTCGTACCGGGACTACGGGAAACATTCAGTACTTC. Its translation: CASSRTGTTGNIQYF.

This clone was recorded a few times. The chain is built from TRBV29-1 and TRBJ2-3, with 14 bases matching TRBD2. The CDR3 totals 15 residues. V lost 6 bases to trimming and J lost 3 bases; unmatched junction nucleotides: 5. Germline V gene sequence: CDR1 SQVTM, CDR2 ANQGSEA. CDR3: CSVAGTSGSTDTQYF. Written as DNA, the CDR3 is TGCAGCGTCGCAGGGACTAGCGGGAGTACAGATACGCAGTATTTT.

V is TRBV10-3 and J is TRBJ1-3, with 9 positions matching TRBD1. Losses at the gene ends were 4 bases for V and 3 bases for J; bases not matched to a gene: 7. Germline V gene sequence: CDR1 ENHRY, CDR2 SYGVKD. The CDR3 is 16 residues long. The CDR3 is CAISGPGTGIGNTIYF. In nucleotides, the CDR3 is TGTGCCATCAGTGGCCCCGGGACAGGGATTGGAAACACCATATATTTT.

This clone is a singleton in its sample. The rearrangement links TRBV10-1 to TRBJ2-3; 8 bases agree with TRBD2. This CDR3 comprises 14 residues. The V gene end was trimmed by 6 bases and the J gene end by 2 bases; junction bases not matched to a gene: 4. Germline V gene data show CDR1 as WNHNN and CDR2 as SYGVQD (reference sequence). The CDR3: CASRSGGSTDTQYF. The DNA for the CDR3 is TGCGCCAGCAGGAGCGGGGGTTCCACAGATACGCAGTATTTT.

This clone was found once. The gene calls are TRBV19 and TRBJ1-5; TRBD1 matches 7 bases. V trimming: 9 bases; J trimming: 6 bases; junction bases outside the gene matches: 8. This CDR3 has 13 residues. Germline assignment: CDR1 LNHDA and CDR2 SQIVND (reference sequence). Here the CDR3 reads CASRGTSSQPQHF. DNA of the CDR3: TGTGCCAGCAGGGGGACCTCGAGTCAGCCCCAGCATTTT.

CDR3 sequence reads: CASSLDAFSGNTIYF. Here the CDR3 DNA reads TGCGCCAGCAGCTTGGACGCCTTCTCTGGAAACACCATATATTTT. The J gene is TRBJ1-3, the V gene TRBV5-1; D unresolved. Looked up from germline, CDR1 is SGHRS and CDR2 is YFSETQ. The V end was cut by 0 bases, the J end by 0 bases, with 7 bases between. This CDR3 spans 15 amino acids. The whole variable domain, filled in from reference TRBV5-1 and TRBJ1-3, reads KAGVTQTPRYLIKTRGQQVTLSCSPISGHRSVSWYQQTPGQGLQFLFEYFSETQRNKGNFPGRFSGRQFSNSRSEMNVSTLELGDSALYLCASSLDAFSGNTIYFGEGSWLTVV.

This chain joins TRBV5-1 and TRBJ1-2; perhaps TRBD1 as D (5 bases). Germline CDR1 SGHRS, CDR2 YFSETQ. The germline V and J ends were trimmed by 3 bases and 8 bases, with 14 bases remaining between them. CDR3 length: 13 residues. The DNA for the CDR3 is TGCGCCAGCAGCTCGTCGGGACCCCTAGGCTACACCTTC. Translation gives CASSSSGPLGYTF.

Regarding this clone: The sample holds other DNA sequences that translate to the same CDR3. V usage is TRBV18 and J usage is TRBJ1-1; 8 positions agree with TRBD1. V gave up 6 bases and J gave up 5 bases; unmatched junction bases: 2. The CDR3 consists of 12 residues. Per germline, CDR1 KGHSH and CDR2 LQKENI. The CDR3 sequence: CASSRGRTEAFF. The CDR3 DNA reads TGTGCCAGCTCCAGGGGGCGGACTGAAGCTTTCTTT.